In this sample, the clone carrying this T cell receptor beta chain turned up once. The V segment lost 4 bases and the J segment 2 bases; nucleotides outside the gene matches: 7. CDR3 length: 15 residues. Germline V gives CDR1 SGHRS, CDR2 YFSETQ. Repertoires were generated with immunoSEQ multiplex PCR, while TCRdb's copy carries only in-frame clones and drops some. There are hundreds of thousands of clones in the sample; around 87% occur only once, and 2.5% to 3.5% lies in the top ten. This sample stems from a study of blood T cell repertoires in COVID-19. The material sequenced was peripheral blood. The chain joins TRBV5-1 to TRBJ2-3, with 7 bases aligning to TRBD2. This receptor was obtained from a human donor in a cohort sampled during active COVID-19. The CDR3 here is CASSLTSSLTDTQYF. Here the CDR3 DNA reads TGCGCCAGCAGCCTGACTAGCTCCCTCACAGATACGCAGTATTTT.